The T cell receptor beta chain under discussion was sequenced for a study of immune evolution from preneoplasia to lung adenocarcinoma. Study-wide points: Normal lung had highest clonality; later lesions appeared denser, more diverse.

In the case of this clone: The antigen remains unidentified.

The CDR3 totals 14 residues. Germline V CDR1 and CDR2: SGHKS, YYEKEE (reference sequence). Unmatched junction bases numbered 4, after V lost 4 bases and J lost 0 bases. TCRdb's copy holds only in-frame clones and misses some; the assay was immunoSEQ multiplex PCR. This table holds around 10,000 clones, more than 70% found once. The sequencing sample was made of FFPE normal lung tissue adjacent to the tumor. This sequence originates from a person aged 55 to 70 with lung adenocarcinoma. Some clones in this sample may be carry-over from other donors' samples. The V gene is TRBV5-5, the J gene TRBJ2-7; TRBD1 matches 7 bases. CDR3 sequence reads: CASSTTGSSYEQYF. DNA for the CDR3: TGTGCCAGCAGCACGACAGGGAGCTCCTACGAGCAGTACTTC.